This T cell receptor (beta chain) derives from a study of early T cells in non-severe SARS-CoV-2 infection. Researchers attached unique molecular identifiers to individual cDNA molecules. TCRdb reanalysed the 5' RACE reads using MiXCR and keeps one entry per CDR3 protein. This sample carries fewer than 50,000 distinct CDR3 sequences, around 6% of them seen once, and the ten largest clones take over 2.5%. The source of this sequence is an adult who was a healthcare worker with PCR-confirmed SARS-CoV-2 infection or an uninfected control (not recorded which). The source was whole blood, collected at baseline.

CDR3 sequence (DNA): TGTGCCAGCAGCCCGGACAGGGTTTACAATGAGCAGTTCTTC. This gives the protein CASSPDRVYNEQFF. The chain links TRBV11-2 to TRBJ2-1; 8 bases fit TRBD1. Germline V lookup: CDR1 SGHAT, CDR2 FQNNGV. The CDR3 totals 14 residues. The V segment lost 5 bases and the J segment 4 bases; nucleotides outside the gene matches: 4.